This T cell receptor beta chain was captured in a study of regulatory T cells in long-lasting Graves disease. CDR3 length equals 14 residues. The V and J ends lost 3 bases and 1 base respectively, with 10 bases between them. Indicated time point: newly diagnosed GD, antithyroid drugs for less than 3 months. Making the TCR library involved RNA that had been extracted from PBMCs. This clonotype came up many times. Through Arm-PCR of CDR3 regions and iRepertoire HTBI primers, TCR beta libraries were built. From the multiplex PCR reads, TCRdb called clonotypes with MiXCR, one entry per CDR3 protein. The sample consists of fewer than 350,000 distinct CDR3 sequences, 15% to 20% of them appearing once.

This sequence joins TRBV12-3 or TRBV12-4 and TRBJ2-7, with TRBD1 as a possible D gene (6 bases). The receptor comes from a female donor with Graves disease. The source material was peripheral blood mononuclear cells (PBMCs), sampled at new diagnosis, from a patient treated with antithyroid drugs. CDR3 nucleotide sequence: TGTGCCAGCAGTTTGGGGGCAGGGTCCTACGAGCAGTACTTC. It encodes CASSLGAGSYEQYF.